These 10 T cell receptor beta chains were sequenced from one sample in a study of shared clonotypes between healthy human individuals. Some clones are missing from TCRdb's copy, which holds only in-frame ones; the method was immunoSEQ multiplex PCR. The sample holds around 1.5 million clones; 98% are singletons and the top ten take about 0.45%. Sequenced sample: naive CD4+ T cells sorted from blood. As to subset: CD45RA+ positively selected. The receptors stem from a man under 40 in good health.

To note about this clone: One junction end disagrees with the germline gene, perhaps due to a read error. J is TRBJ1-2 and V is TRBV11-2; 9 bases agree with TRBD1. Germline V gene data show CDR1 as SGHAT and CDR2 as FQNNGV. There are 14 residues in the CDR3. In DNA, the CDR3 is TGTGCCAGCAGCGTAGACAGGGGGAGAGATGGCTACACCTTC. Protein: CASSVDRGRDGYTF.

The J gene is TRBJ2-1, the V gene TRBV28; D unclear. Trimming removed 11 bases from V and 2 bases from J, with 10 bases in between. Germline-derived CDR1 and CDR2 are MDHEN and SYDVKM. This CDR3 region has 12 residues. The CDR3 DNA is TGTGCCTCGTTTGGGGCCTACAATGAGCAGTTCTTC. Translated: CASFGAYNEQFF.

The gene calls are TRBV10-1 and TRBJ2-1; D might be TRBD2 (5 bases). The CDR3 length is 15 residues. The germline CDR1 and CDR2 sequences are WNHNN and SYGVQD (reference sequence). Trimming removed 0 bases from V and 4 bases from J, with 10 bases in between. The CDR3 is CASSESRRVYNEQFF. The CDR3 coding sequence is TGCGCCAGCAGTGAGTCGCGGCGGGTGTACAATGAGCAGTTCTTC.

CDR3 coding DNA: TGTGCCAGTAATGACAGGGGGATGGGCGAGCAGTACTTC. It encodes CASNDRGMGEQYF. The chain couples TRBV19 to TRBJ2-7, with TRBD1 matching over 9 bases. V was pared by 7 bases and J by 6 bases, with 7 bases of the junction left unmatched. The germline V gene encodes CDR1 LNHDA and CDR2 SQIVND (reference sequence). This CDR3 has 13 amino acids. The complete variable domain, with remaining parts taken from reference TRBV19 and TRBJ2-7, reads DGGITQSPKYLFRKEGQNVTLSCEQNLNHDAMYWYRQDPGQGLRLIYYSQIVNDFQKGDIAEGYSVSREKKESFPLTVTSAQKNPTAFYLCASNDRGMGEQYFGPGTRLTVT.

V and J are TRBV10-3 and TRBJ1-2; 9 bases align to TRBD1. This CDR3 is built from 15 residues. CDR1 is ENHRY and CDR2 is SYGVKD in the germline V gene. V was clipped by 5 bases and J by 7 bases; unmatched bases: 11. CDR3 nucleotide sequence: TGTGCCATCAGTACAACGATACAGGGGGCTGCTGGCTACACCTTC. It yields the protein CAISTTIQGAAGYTF.

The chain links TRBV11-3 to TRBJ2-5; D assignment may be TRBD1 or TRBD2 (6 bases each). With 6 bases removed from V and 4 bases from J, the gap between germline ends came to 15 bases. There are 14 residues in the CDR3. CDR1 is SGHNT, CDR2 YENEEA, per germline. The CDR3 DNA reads TGTGCCAGCAGTTTATACGGGGGCGCAGAGACCCAGTACTTC. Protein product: CASSLYGGAETQYF. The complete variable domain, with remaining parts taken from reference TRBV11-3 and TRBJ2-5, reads EAGVVQSPRYKIIEKKQPVAFWCNPISGHNTLYWYLQNLGQGPELLIRYENEEAVDDSQLPKDRFSAERLKGVDSTLKIQPAELGDSAVYLCASSLYGGAETQYFGPGTRLLVL.

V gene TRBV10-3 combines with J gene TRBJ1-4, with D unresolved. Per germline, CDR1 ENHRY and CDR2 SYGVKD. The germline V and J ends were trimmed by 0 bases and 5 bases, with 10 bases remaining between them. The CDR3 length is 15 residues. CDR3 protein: CAISESKSRNEKLFF. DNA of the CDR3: TGTGCCATCAGTGAGTCGAAGAGTAGAAATGAAAAACTGTTTTTT.

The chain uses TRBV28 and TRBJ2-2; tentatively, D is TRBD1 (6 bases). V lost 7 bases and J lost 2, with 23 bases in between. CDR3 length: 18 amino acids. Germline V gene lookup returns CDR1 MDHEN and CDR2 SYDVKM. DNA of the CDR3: TGTGCCAGCACCGGACCCCCTTACAGGGCCGCCAACACCGGGGAGCTGTTTTTT. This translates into CASTGPPYRAANTGELFF.

DNA for the CDR3: TGTGCCAGTAGTATTGTTACAGGGAACGCTGGCTACACCTTC. Translation gives CASSIVTGNAGYTF. This sequence joins TRBV19 and TRBJ1-2, with a weak D call TRBD1 (6 bases). This CDR3 is built from 14 residues. Germline CDR1 LNHDA, CDR2 SQIVND (reference sequence). The V end lost 3 bases, the J end lost 7 bases, and 15 bases lay between the germline ends. The whole variable domain, remainder taken from reference TRBV19 and TRBJ1-2, is DGGITQSPKYLFRKEGQNVTLSCEQNLNHDAMYWYRQDPGQGLRLIYYSQIVNDFQKGDIAEGYSVSREKKESFPLTVTSAQKNPTAFYLCASSIVTGNAGYTFGSGTRLTVV.

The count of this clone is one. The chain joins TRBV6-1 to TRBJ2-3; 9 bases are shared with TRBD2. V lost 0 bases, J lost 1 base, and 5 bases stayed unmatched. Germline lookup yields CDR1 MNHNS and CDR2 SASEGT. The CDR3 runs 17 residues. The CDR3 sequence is CASSEASGSGGTDTQYF. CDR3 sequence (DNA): TGTGCCAGCAGTGAAGCTAGCGGGAGCGGGGGCACAGATACGCAGTATTTT.